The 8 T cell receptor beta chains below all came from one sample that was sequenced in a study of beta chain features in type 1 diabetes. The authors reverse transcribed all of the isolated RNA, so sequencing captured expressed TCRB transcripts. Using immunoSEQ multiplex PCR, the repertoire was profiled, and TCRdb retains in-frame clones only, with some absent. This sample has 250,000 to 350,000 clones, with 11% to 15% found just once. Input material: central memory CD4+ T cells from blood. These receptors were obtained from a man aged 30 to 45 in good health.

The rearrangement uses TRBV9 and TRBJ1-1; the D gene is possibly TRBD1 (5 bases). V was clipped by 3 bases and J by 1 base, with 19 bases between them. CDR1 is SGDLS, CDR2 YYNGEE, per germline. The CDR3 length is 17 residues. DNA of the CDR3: TGTGCCAGCAGCGCGACCGGGACGGGGCTTCAGAACACTGAAGCTTTCTTT. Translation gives CASSATGTGLQNTEAFF.

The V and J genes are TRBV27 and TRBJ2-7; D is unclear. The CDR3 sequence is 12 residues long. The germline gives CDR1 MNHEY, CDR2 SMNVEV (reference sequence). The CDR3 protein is CAISEYGYEQYV. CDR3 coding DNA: TGTGCCATCAGTGAGTACGGGTACGAGCAGTACGTC.

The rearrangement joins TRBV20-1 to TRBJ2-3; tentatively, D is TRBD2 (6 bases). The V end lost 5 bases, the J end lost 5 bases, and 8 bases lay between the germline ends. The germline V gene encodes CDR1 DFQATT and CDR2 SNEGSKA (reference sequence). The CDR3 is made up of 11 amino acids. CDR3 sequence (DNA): TGCAGTGCTTGGAGGGGAGATACGCAGTATTTT. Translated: CSAWRGDTQYF.

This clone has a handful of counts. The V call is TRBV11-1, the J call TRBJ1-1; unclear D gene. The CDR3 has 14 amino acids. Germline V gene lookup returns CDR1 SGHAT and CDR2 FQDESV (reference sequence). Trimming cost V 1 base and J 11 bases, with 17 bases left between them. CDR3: CASSLGPGALPAFF. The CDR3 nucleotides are TGTGCCAGCAGCTTAGGTCCAGGCGCGCTGCCGGCTTTCTTT.

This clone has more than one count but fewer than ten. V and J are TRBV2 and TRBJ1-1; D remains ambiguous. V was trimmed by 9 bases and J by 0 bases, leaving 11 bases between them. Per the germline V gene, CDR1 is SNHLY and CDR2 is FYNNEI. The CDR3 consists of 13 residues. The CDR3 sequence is CASTAYLNTEAFF. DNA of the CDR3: TGTGCCAGTACAGCCTACTTGAACACTGAAGCTTTCTTT.

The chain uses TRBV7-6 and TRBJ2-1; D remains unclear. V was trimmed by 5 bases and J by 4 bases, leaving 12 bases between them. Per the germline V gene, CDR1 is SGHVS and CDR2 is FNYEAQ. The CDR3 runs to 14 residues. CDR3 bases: TGTGCCAGCAGCCCGATAGAAACTTACAATGAGCAGTTCTTC. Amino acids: CASSPIETYNEQFF.

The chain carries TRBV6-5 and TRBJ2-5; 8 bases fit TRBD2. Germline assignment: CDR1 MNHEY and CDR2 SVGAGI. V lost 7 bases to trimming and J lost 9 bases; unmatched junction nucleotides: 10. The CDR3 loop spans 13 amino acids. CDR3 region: CASTETRRGAQYF. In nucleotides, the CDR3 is TGTGCCAGCACAGAGACTAGGCGGGGGGCCCAGTACTTC.

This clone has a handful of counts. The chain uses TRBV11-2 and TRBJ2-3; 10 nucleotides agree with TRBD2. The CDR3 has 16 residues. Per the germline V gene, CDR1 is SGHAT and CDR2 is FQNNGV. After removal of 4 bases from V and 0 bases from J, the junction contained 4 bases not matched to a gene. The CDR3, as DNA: TGTGCCAGCAGCTCGCGGACTAGCGGAAGCACAGATACGCAGTATTTT. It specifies CASSSRTSGSTDTQYF.